Below, 15 T cell receptor beta chains from the same sample are listed, as sequenced in a study of cytomegalovirus exposure and HLA in healthy donors (dated by TCRdb to the late 2010s). The method was the immunoSEQ multiplex PCR assay. The table comes from immuneACCESS by way of TCRdb, which keeps in-frame sequences with V and J called. Part of the clones is missing from these tables; in studies checked, under half for an unresolved V gene and the rest for unknown reasons. This sample is represented by some 150,000 clones; roughly 86% of them were singletons. The ten largest clones add up to roughly 2.5% of the sample. Sequenced sample: PBMCs. Receptors were obtained from a man aged 18 to 29 in good health and CMV-seropositive.

V gene TRBV7-2 combines with J gene TRBJ2-1; 11 bases are a match to TRBD2. Germline CDR1 and CDR2: SGHTA and FQGNSA. The CDR3 runs to 14 residues. Trimming removed 8 bases from V and 6 bases from J; junction bases left unmatched: 6. The CDR3 loop reads CASDRGTSGNEQFF. The CDR3 DNA reads TGTGCCAGCGATCGAGGGACTAGCGGCAATGAGCAGTTCTTC.

The J gene is TRBJ1-1, the V gene TRBV30, with TRBD1 matching 8 bases. The length of the CDR3 is 13 residues. Looked up from germline, CDR1 is GTSNPN and CDR2 is SVGIG (reference sequence). V gave up 5 bases and J gave up 6 bases; unmatched junction bases: 8. CDR3: CAWRTGSRAEAFF. DNA of the CDR3: TGTGCCTGGCGGACAGGGAGTAGGGCTGAAGCTTTCTTT.

This rearrangement joins TRBV28 to TRBJ1-1; D is uncertain. Germline CDR1 is MDHEN and CDR2 is SYDVKM. V dropped 6 bases and J dropped 2 bases, with 19 bases sitting between them. The CDR3 runs 16 residues. DNA of the CDR3: TGTGCCAGCAGCCCCCCACTTCAGCGCGACAACACTGAAGCTTTCTTT. Translating it yields CASSPPLQRDNTEAFF.

This sequence joins TRBV29-1 and TRBJ2-5, with unresolved D. In germline, CDR1 is SQVTM, CDR2 ANQGSEA. This CDR3 is built from 11 residues. Trimming removed 4 bases from V and 4 bases from J, with 7 bases in between. CDR3: CSVVPGETQYF. The CDR3 DNA reads as TGCAGCGTTGTCCCGGGAGAGACCCAGTACTTC.

The chain employs TRBV7-2 and TRBJ1-2; tentatively, D is TRBD1 (5 bases). Deletions cut 5 bases from V and 7 bases from J, with 17 bases between. Germline assignment: CDR1 SGHTA and CDR2 FQGNSA. CDR3 length equals 14 residues. CDR3 DNA: TGTGCCAGCAGCCCGGCGGGGGGAAGAATTGGCTACACCTTC. It translates to CASSPAGGRIGYTF. Full variable domain (rest looked up from reference TRBV7-2 and TRBJ1-2): GAGVSQSPSNKVTEKGKDVELRCDPISGHTALYWYRQSLGQGLEFLIYFQGNSAPDKSGLPSDRFSAERTGGSVSTLTIQRTQQEDSAVYLCASSPAGGRIGYTFGSGTRLTVV.

The chain couples TRBV18 to TRBJ1-5, with a tentative D call TRBD1 (5 bases). Germline loops: CDR1 KGHSH, CDR2 LQKENI. The CDR3 covers 13 residues. V was pared by 4 bases and J by 4 bases, with 8 bases between. The CDR3 nucleotides are TGTGCCAGCTCACTTAAGGGGAATCAGCCCCAGCATTTT. It translates to CASSLKGNQPQHF.

V is TRBV9 and J is TRBJ1-1; TRBD1 is a possible D gene (5 bases). In germline, CDR1 is SGDLS, CDR2 YYNGEE. V was shortened by 4 bases and J by 1 base, with 14 bases between the two germline ends. CDR3 length equals 15 residues. CDR3 nucleotide sequence: TGTGCCAGCAGCCGAACTGGACAAGAGAACACTGAAGCTTTCTTT. It yields the protein CASSRTGQENTEAFF.

V is TRBV5-1 and J is TRBJ2-5, with 8 nucleotides matching TRBD2. The V gene end was trimmed by 1 base and the J gene end by 5 bases; junction bases not matched to a gene: 4. The CDR3 consists of 14 residues. Germline loops: CDR1 SGHRS, CDR2 YFSETQ. The CDR3 nucleotides read TGCGCCAGCAGCTTGCGGGGGGGTCGGGAGACCCAGTACTTC. Protein: CASSLRGGRETQYF.

The chain couples TRBV7-2 to TRBJ1-3, with D hard to call. Germline V gene lookup returns CDR1 SGHTA and CDR2 FQGNSA. The CDR3 extends over 15 amino acids. V was shortened by 3 bases and J by 2 bases, with 11 bases between the two germline ends. The CDR3 region is CASSFGLAAGNTIYF. The CDR3 region has the DNA TGTGCCAGCAGCTTCGGACTCGCGGCTGGAAACACCATATATTTT.

CDR3 bases: TGTGCCAGCAGCTCAGGACTTATGAACACTGAAGCTTTCTTT. Protein sequence: CASSSGLMNTEAFF. V usage is TRBV11-3 and J usage is TRBJ1-1; D is unclear. The CDR3 has 14 residues. CDR1 and CDR2 (germline): SGHNT, YENEEA. V lost 4 bases to trimming and J lost 0 bases, with 9 bases between them.

The chain carries TRBV28 and TRBJ2-3, with 7 nucleotides matching TRBD2. V dropped 7 bases and J dropped 3; count of bases not matched to a gene: 13. The CDR3 sequence is 16 residues long. Germline V gene data show CDR1 as MDHEN and CDR2 as SYDVKM. CDR3 nucleotides: TGTGCCAGCAAGCCCGCTGGGGGAGGGGTGACAGATACGCAGTATTTT. This encodes CASKPAGGGVTDTQYF.

The chain recombines TRBV5-1 with TRBJ1-1; TRBD1 might be the D (6 bases). The germline CDR1 and CDR2 sequences are SGHRS and YFSETQ. The CDR3 sequence is 15 residues long. The ends were cut back, 4 bases at V and 4 bases at J, with 17 bases in the middle. The CDR3 nucleotides are TGCGCCAGCAGCAGATCAGGGGAGATGGGCACTGAAGCTTTCTTT. Its translation: CASSRSGEMGTEAFF.

V and J are TRBV20-1 and TRBJ2-1; maybe TRBD1 (5 bases). The CDR3 has 9 residues. Trimming pared 5 bases from V and 14 bases from J, leaving 10 bases between. CDR1 and CDR2 from the germline V gene are DFQATT and SNEGSKA (reference sequence). The CDR3 loop reads CSAQGGEFF. The DNA of the CDR3 is TGCAGTGCTCAGGGTGGGGAGTTCTTC.

This chain links TRBV7-6 with TRBJ2-1; 12 bases line up with TRBD2. J lost 8 bases, V lost 10 bases, and 15 bases had no gene match. The CDR3 sequence is 16 residues long. Germline V CDR1 and CDR2: SGHVS, FNYEAQ. CDR3 loop: CATCTRLAGDLDEQFF. The DNA of the CDR3 is TGTGCCACCTGCACCCGACTAGCGGGGGATCTCGATGAGCAGTTCTTC.

This clone was detected once. The gene calls are TRBV27 and TRBJ1-5, with D perhaps matching TRBD1 (5 bases). Germline-derived CDR1 and CDR2 are MNHEY and SMNVEV (reference sequence). V was shortened by 2 bases and J by 2 bases, with 7 bases between the two germline ends. The CDR3 loop spans 14 amino acids. CDR3 loop: CASSLPRGNQPQHF. The CDR3 DNA reads TGTGCCAGCAGTTTACCCAGGGGCAATCAGCCCCAGCATTTT.